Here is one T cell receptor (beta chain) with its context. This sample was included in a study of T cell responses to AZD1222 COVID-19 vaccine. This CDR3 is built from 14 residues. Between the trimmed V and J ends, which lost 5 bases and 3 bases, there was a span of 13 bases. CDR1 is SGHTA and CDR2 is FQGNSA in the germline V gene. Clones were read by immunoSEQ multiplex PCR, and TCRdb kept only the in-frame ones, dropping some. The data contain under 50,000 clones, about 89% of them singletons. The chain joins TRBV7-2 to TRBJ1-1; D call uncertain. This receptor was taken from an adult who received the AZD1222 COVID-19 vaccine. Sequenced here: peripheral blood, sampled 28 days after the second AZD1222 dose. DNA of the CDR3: TGTGCCAGCAGCCCAGACCGGGAGGACACTGAAGCTTTCTTT. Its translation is CASSPDREDTEAFF.